Listed below are T cell receptor beta chains from one sample, sequenced in a study of blood T cell repertoires in COVID-19. TCRdb keeps only in-frame clones here, not all; method: immunoSEQ multiplex PCR. In the table there are roughly 130,000 clones, about 84% of which are singletons. Material: peripheral blood. These receptors all come from an older woman with acute or convalescent COVID-19. Both conserved end residues are part of each CDR3. D genes are given only for firm matches. Clone sizes are given selectively: once, few, many, or a class where the clone is expanded.

d_call j_call v_call clone_size cdr3_aa cdr3_nt
TRBD1 TRBJ2-1 TRBV15 NA CATSRKGTGENVF TGTGCCACCAGCAGGAAAGGGACAGGGGAAAATGTCTTC
NA TRBJ1-1 TRBV7-9 NA CASSLGAGHNTEAFF TGTGCCAGCAGCTTAGGGGCCGGACATAACACTGAAGCTTTCTTT
NA TRBJ1-1 TRBV2 NA CASSEHGRGMNTEAFF TGTGCCAGCAGTGAACATGGTCGGGGGATGAACACTGAAGCTTTCTTT
TRBD1 TRBJ1-2 TRBV6-5 NA CASSYSDRGDLGGYTF TGTGCCAGCAGTTACTCCGACAGGGGGGACTTAGGTGGCTACACCTTC
NA TRBJ1-2 TRBV10-3 NA CASLRGEYDGYTF TGTGCCTCCCTACGCGGGGAATACGATGGCTACACCTTC
TRBD1 TRBJ1-6 TRBV2 once CASEEDRALKNSPLHF TGTGCCAGCGAAGAGGACAGGGCGCTAAAGAATTCACCCCTCCACTTT
TRBD1 TRBJ1-2 TRBV6-6 NA CASRGQAVNYGYTF TGTGCCAGCAGGGGACAGGCGGTGAACTATGGCTACACCTTC
TRBD1 TRBJ1-2 TRBV5-5 NA CASSSDRGLYGYTF TGTGCCAGCAGTAGTGACAGGGGACTTTATGGCTACACCTTC
NA TRBJ1-2 TRBV9 NA CASSVDEGSSGYTF TGTGCCAGCAGCGTAGACGAGGGAAGCAGTGGCTACACCTTC
NA TRBJ1-1 TRBV5-4 NA CASSLGLSETEAFF TGTGCCAGCAGCTTGGGCCTCTCGGAGACTGAAGCTTTCTTT
TRBD1 TRBJ1-1 TRBV4-1 NA CASSQTPDRETEAFF TGCGCCAGCAGCCAAACCCCGGACAGGGAGACTGAAGCTTTCTTT
TRBD1 TRBJ1-2 TRBV6-5 NA CASSYATGGNYGYTF TGTGCCAGCAGTTACGCGACAGGGGGGAACTATGGCTACACCTTC
TRBD1 TRBJ1-2 TRBV2 few CASRDHSGQGILGGYTF TGTGCCAGCAGGGATCATTCGGGACAGGGGATATTGGGTGGCTACACCTTC
NA TRBJ2-6 TRBV7-9 NA CASSVVGGANVLTF TGTGCCAGCAGCGTCGTCGGTGGGGCCAACGTCCTGACTTTC
NA TRBJ1-2 TRBV5-6 few CASSPRLVANYGYTF TGTGCCAGCAGCCCACGACTCGTAGCTAACTATGGCTACACCTTC
NA TRBJ2-4 TRBV2 NA CASSEASRAAKNIQYF TGTGCCAGCAGTGAAGCTTCCAGGGCGGCCAAAAACATTCAGTACTTC
NA TRBJ1-1 TRBV7-9 few CASSYRPTANTEAFF TGTGCCAGCAGTTACAGACCCACAGCGAACACTGAAGCTTTCTTT
NA TRBJ2-1 TRBV21-1 NA CASSKRGLGTGFLRGSYNEQFF TGTGCCAGCAGCAAGCGGGGTTTGGGGACAGGGTTCCTAAGGGGCTCCTACAATGAGCAGTTCTTC
TRBD1 TRBJ1-2 TRBV6-5 NA CASRYQGDGYTF TGTGCCAGCAGATATCAGGGGGATGGCTACACCTTC
NA TRBJ2-5 TRBV6-5 few CASRGGAVPGETQYF TGTGCCAGCAGGGGGGGGGCGGTGCCGGGGGAGACCCAGTACTTC
NA TRBJ1-2 TRBV7-3 NA CASSTTAEGVDGYTF TGTGCCAGCAGCACTACCGCTGAGGGCGTCGATGGCTACACCTTC
TRBD1 TRBJ1-2 TRBV27 NA CASSSLGQAARGYTF TGTGCCAGCAGTTCTCTTGGACAGGCCGCGCGGGGCTACACCTTC